One sample yielded the 27 T cell receptor beta chains listed below, sequenced in a study of prognosis after radiotherapy for stage I lung cancer. The genomic DNA TCR beta CDR3 region underwent two rounds of multiplex PCR. Used in first-round PCR were primers specific to each TRBV and TRBJ gene. TCRdb reanalysed the multiplex PCR reads using MiXCR and keeps one entry per CDR3 protein. This table holds around 30,000 distinct CDR3 sequences, more than 30% found once. Material: PBMCs, obtained before or after stereotactic body radiation therapy (not recorded which). The receptors come from a donor over 45 with non-small cell lung cancer.

This clonotype appeared many times. The chain recombines TRBV5-6 with TRBJ2-3, with 12 positions matching TRBD1. Germline values: CDR1 SGHDT, CDR2 YYEEEE. V dropped 5 bases and J dropped 8; count of bases not matched to a gene: 9. The CDR3 has 15 residues. CDR3 nucleotides: TGTGCCAGCAGTCTGGGACAGGGGGCCGTAGGTACGCAGTATTTT. It yields the protein CASSLGQGAVGTQYF. Based on the CDR3 plus reference TRBV5-6 and TRBJ2-3, the full variable domain is DAGVTQSPTHLIKTRGQQVTLRCSPKSGHDTVSWYQQALGQGPQFIFQYYEEEERQRGNFPDRFSGHQFPNYSSELNVNALLLGDSALYLCASSLGQGAVGTQYFGPGTRLTVL.

This clonotype was detected a few times. A single base separates this from a much larger clone, so it may be a read error. The chain recombines TRBV2 with TRBJ2-5; 12 bases are a match to TRBD1. The CDR3 is 15 residues long. Trimming at V came to 6 bases and at J to 6 bases, leaving 8 bases not matched to a gene. Germline V CDR1 and CDR2: SNHLY, FYNNEI. This chain's CDR3 is CASRGGDRGPKTQYF. DNA of the CDR3: TGTGCCAGCAGGGGCGGGGACAGGGGGCCTAAGACCCAGTACTTC.

The count of this clonotype is one. The chain is built from TRBV24-1 and TRBJ2-2, with 9 bases lining up with TRBD2. Germline V lookup: CDR1 KGHDR, CDR2 SFDVKD. The length of the CDR3 is 15 residues. With V trimmed by 3 bases and J by 4 bases, 2 bases remained unmatched. The CDR3: CATSDVAGVTGELFF. CDR3 sequence (DNA): TGTGCCACCAGTGATGTAGCGGGAGTCACCGGGGAGCTGTTTTTT.

This clonotype was seen ten or more times. This chain links TRBV7-3 with TRBJ2-1; TRBD1 aligns across 9 bases. The J segment lost 1 base and the V segment lost 5 bases, leaving 3 bases of the junction unmatched. CDR1 is SGHTA, CDR2 FQGTGA, per germline. The length of the CDR3 is 15 residues. The CDR3 DNA reads TGTGCCAGCAGCCAGGACAGGGGTTCCTACAATGAGCAGTTCTTC. Its translation: CASSQDRGSYNEQFF.

At least ten counts were recorded for this clonotype. The chain employs TRBV27 and TRBJ2-7; 9 bases map to TRBD1. Germline assignment: CDR1 MNHEY and CDR2 SMNVEV (reference sequence). V dropped 7 bases and J dropped 1; count of bases not matched to a gene: 5. The CDR3 length is 14 residues. The CDR3 spells CASKLQGASYEQYF. The CDR3 DNA follows: TGTGCCAGCAAGCTACAGGGGGCGTCCTACGAGCAGTACTTC.

As for this clonotype: This likely came from a read error, as a far larger clone is one base away. The chain carries TRBV6-1 and TRBJ2-7; the D call may be TRBD1 or TRBD2 (5 bases each). The CDR3 contains 12 residues. V was cut by 5 bases and J by 8 bases, with 13 bases left in between. Germline values: CDR1 MNHNS, CDR2 SASEGT. CDR3 residues: CASSYGAYQQYF. CDR3 nucleotide sequence: TGTGCCAGCAGTTACGGGGCGTACCAGCAGTACTTC.

The chain couples TRBV19 to TRBJ1-2; 7 nucleotides agree with TRBD1. Trimming cost V 5 bases and J 3 bases; bases outside gene matches: 6. In germline, CDR1 is LNHDA, CDR2 SQIVND (reference sequence). The CDR3 contains 14 residues. CDR3 sequence (DNA): TGTGCCAGTAGTTATAGGAGGGGGCACTATGGCTACACCTTC. This gives the protein CASSYRRGHYGYTF.

V gene TRBV5-1 combines with J gene TRBJ1-1, with a possible D match to TRBD1 (6 bases). Germline CDR1 and CDR2: SGHRS and YFSETQ. The CDR3 is 14 residues long. The V gene lost 5 bases and the J gene lost 4 bases, with 15 bases spanning the gap. The DNA of the CDR3 is TGCGCCAGCAGTGCCCTGGACAGCACCACTGAAGCTTTCTTT. It codes for CASSALDSTTEAFF.

Of note for this clonotype: A much larger clonotype is one base distant, so this may be a read error. The V call is TRBV6-2 or TRBV6-3, the J call TRBJ1-4; tentative D call: TRBD1 (5 bases). CDR1 and CDR2 from the germline V gene are MNHEY and SVGEGT. Between the trimmed V and J ends, which lost 7 bases and 6 bases, there was a span of 12 bases. This CDR3 spans 13 amino acids. DNA of the CDR3: TGTGCCAGCAAATCCCAGGGAGATGAAAAACTGTTTTTT. This translates into CASKSQGDEKLFF.

In regard to this clonotype: A read error likely explains this, since a far larger clone differs by one base. This sequence joins TRBV6-9 and TRBJ1-1; no clear D. CDR1 and CDR2 (germline): MNHGY, SVAAGI. This CDR3 comprises 12 residues. The DNA of the CDR3 is TGTGCCAGCAGTTACCCCTACACTGAATCTTTCTTT. Translated: CASSYPYTESFF.

As to this clonotype: A far larger clone is one nucleotide away, so this likely arose from a read error. The V call is TRBV6-4, the J call TRBJ1-2; D may be TRBD1 (6 bases). This CDR3 comprises 13 residues. CDR1 is MRHNA, CDR2 SNTAGT, per germline. The CDR3 bases are TGTGCCAGCCGTACAGGGCCTAACTATGGCTACATCTTC. This gives the protein CASRTGPNYGYIF.

By share, this clonotype ranks as medium-sized. This chain joins TRBV2 and TRBJ2-2; tentative D call: TRBD2 (6 bases). The length of the CDR3 is 14 residues. Germline lookup yields CDR1 SNHLY and CDR2 FYNNEI. The V end lost 3 bases, the J end lost 6 bases, and 11 bases lay between the germline ends. The CDR3 region is CASSDRSGAGELFF. The CDR3 coding sequence is TGTGCCAGCAGTGACAGGTCGGGAGCCGGGGAGCTGTTTTTT.

This clonotype was found once. The rearrangement joins TRBV11-2 to TRBJ2-7, with TRBD1 matching 8 bases. The V gene end was trimmed by 5 bases and the J gene end by 5 bases; junction bases not matched to a gene: 5. This CDR3 is 13 amino acids long. Germline-derived CDR1 and CDR2 are SGHAT and FQNNGV. In DNA form, the CDR3 reads TGTGCCAGCAGCCCGGACAGGGATGACGAGCAGTACTTC. Translation: CASSPDRDDEQYF.

In the case of this clonotype: It differs at one base from a far larger clone, so likely a read error. V and J are TRBV10-3 and TRBJ2-7; 7 bases are a match to TRBD1. CDR3 length equals 15 residues. V lost 10 bases to trimming and J lost 6 bases; unmatched junction nucleotides: 18. Germline lookup yields CDR1 ENHRY and CDR2 SYGVKD. Written as DNA, the CDR3 is TGTGCCAGCATTTCCACAGGGGATCTTGCCGTCGAGCAGTACTTC. It encodes CASISTGDLAVEQYF.

This clonotype has a count of ten or more. The chain joins TRBV20-1 to TRBJ2-5; D is possibly TRBD1 (6 bases). This CDR3 comprises 13 residues. CDR1 DFQATT and CDR2 SNEGSKA come from the germline V gene (reference sequence). The V and J ends lost 1 base and 3 bases respectively, with 9 bases between them. In nucleotides, the CDR3 is TGCAGTGCTAGAGCGGACAGAAAAGAGACCCAGTACTTC. Residues: CSARADRKETQYF.

The V gene is TRBV24-1, the J gene TRBJ2-3; perhaps TRBD1 as D (6 bases). CDR1 is KGHDR and CDR2 is SFDVKD in the germline V gene. This CDR3 contains 15 residues. Trimming pared 8 bases from V and 7 bases from J, leaving 21 bases between. In DNA form, the CDR3 reads TGTGCCACCATTGACCCTAGGACAGAGACATATACGCAGTATTTT. Translation gives CATIDPRTETYTQYF.

This clonotype showed up many times. The gene calls are TRBV12-3 or TRBV12-4 and TRBJ2-5; tentatively, D is TRBD1 (6 bases). Trimming removed 2 bases at V and 1 base at J, with 17 bases between. The CDR3 sequence is 17 residues long. Here the CDR3 reads CASSLSLGSTGQETQYF. The DNA for the CDR3 is TGTGCCAGCAGTTTATCTTTGGGGTCGACAGGCCAAGAGACCCAGTACTTC.

This clonotype was observed a handful of times. The CDR3 protein is CASSLWDTGELFF. The CDR3 DNA sequence: TGTGCCAGCAGCTTGTGGGACACCGGGGAGCTGTTTTTT. J is TRBJ2-2 and V is TRBV5-4; no clear D gene. This CDR3 comprises 13 residues. Germline-derived CDR1 and CDR2 are SGHNT and YYREEE (reference sequence). Trimming pared 1 base from V and 3 bases from J, leaving 4 bases between.

This clonotype was recorded many times. The chain links TRBV10-3 to TRBJ2-1; D may be TRBD2 (5 bases). This CDR3 region has 16 residues. V shed 0 bases and J shed 7 bases, with 16 bases lying between them. Per the germline V gene, CDR1 is ENHRY and CDR2 is SYGVKD. CDR3 coding DNA: TGTGCCATCAGTGAGTCAGAGGGCCGATTAGGGAATGAGCAGTTCTTC. Its protein product is CAISESEGRLGNEQFF.

In this sample, this clonotype turned up many times. The chain has TRBV6-1 and TRBJ2-3; TRBD1 or TRBD2 may be the D gene (7 bases each). V was trimmed by 5 bases and J by 7 bases, leaving 19 bases between them. The V gene's germline CDR1 is MNHNS and CDR2 SASEGT. The CDR3 spans 15 residues. The CDR3 coding sequence is TGTGCCAGCAGTCGGGACAGCGGGGTGGTGAATACGCAGTATTTT. Translation: CASSRDSGVVNTQYF.

This clonotype has a single count. A clone one base away is much larger, so this may be a read error. This chain joins TRBV20-1 and TRBJ2-3, with TRBD2 matching 9 bases. Germline lookup yields CDR1 DFQATT and CDR2 SNEGSKA (reference sequence). This CDR3 is built from 17 residues. Here the CDR3 reads CSAQGISGGGNTDTRYF. CDR3 DNA sequence: TGCAGTGCCCAGGGTATTAGCGGGGGAGGTAACACAGATACGCGGTATTTT.

The chain combines TRBV6-1 with TRBJ2-1, with no clear D. V was cut by 5 bases and J by 5 bases, with 10 bases left in between. Germline CDR1 reads MNHNS; CDR2 reads SASEGT. The CDR3 is made up of 13 amino acids. CDR3 sequence reads: CASSTPPHNEQFF. In DNA form, the CDR3 reads TGTGCCAGCAGTACGCCCCCCCACAATGAGCAGTTCTTC.

This clonotype appeared a single time. Given a much more abundant clone one base away, this may be a read error. The chain combines TRBV10-3 with TRBJ2-7; 7 bases agree with TRBD1. The CDR3 sequence is 13 residues long. Trimming removed 4 bases from V and 5 bases from J; junction bases left unmatched: 5. CDR1 and CDR2 (germline): ENHRY, SYGVKD. CDR3 in amino acids: CAISGGGSDEQYF. For the CDR3, the DNA is TGTGCCATCAGTGGAGGGGGCAGTGACGAGCAGTACTTC.

This clonotype occurred a few times. The chain has TRBV9 and TRBJ1-5; D might be TRBD1 (6 bases). CDR1 and CDR2 (germline): SGDLS, YYNGEE. V shed 0 bases and J shed 6 bases, with 19 bases lying between them. The CDR3 covers 17 residues. The CDR3 spells CASSVGGGLEGGQPQHF. In DNA, the CDR3 is TGTGCCAGCAGCGTAGGTGGGGGCCTAGAAGGGGGTCAGCCCCAGCATTTT. Full variable domain (missing parts from reference TRBV9 and TRBJ1-5): DSGVTQTPKHLITATGQRVTLRCSPRSGDLSVYWYQQSLDQGLQFLIQYYNGEERAKGNILERFSAQQFPDLHSELNLSSLELGDSALYFCASSVGGGLEGGQPQHFGDGTRLSIL.

This clonotype was picked up many times. V usage is TRBV6-2 or TRBV6-3 and J usage is TRBJ1-2; D not certain. CDR1 MNHEY and CDR2 SVGEGT come from the germline V gene. The V and J ends lost 4 bases and 4 bases respectively, with 10 bases between them. This CDR3 is 13 amino acids long. The CDR3 sequence: CASSFAGGYGYTF. DNA of the CDR3: TGTGCCAGCAGTTTTGCGGGCGGCTATGGCTACACCTTC.

This chain uses TRBV30 with TRBJ1-1; D call uncertain. Looked up from germline, CDR1 is GTSNPN and CDR2 is SVGIG (reference sequence). The V end lost 2 bases, the J end lost 4 bases, and 14 bases lay between the germline ends. CDR3 length: 14 residues. This chain's CDR3 is CAWSPVVGSTEAFF. CDR3 in DNA: TGTGCCTGGAGTCCAGTCGTGGGAAGCACTGAAGCTTTCTTT.

This clonotype has a single count. A far larger clone is one base from this, pointing to a likely read error. The chain employs TRBV5-5 and TRBJ2-1; possible D gene TRBD1, 5 bases. Germline V gene sequence: CDR1 SGHKS, CDR2 YYEKEE (reference sequence). This CDR3 contains 12 residues. V shed 4 bases and J shed 11 bases, with 13 bases lying between them. DNA of the CDR3: TGTGCCAGCAGCCCAGACAGTGAACAGCAGTTCTTC. Residues: CASSPDSEQQFF.